This entry features one T cell receptor (beta chain) sequence. What it binds is not known. The data were taken from a study of cytomegalovirus exposure and HLA in healthy donors. General observations from the study: In vitro, three CMV-associated chains proved specific for CMV antigens. Associated with cytomegalovirus, according to the listing, were about 160 TCR beta chains. Several V segments, TRBV6-2 and TRBV6-3 among them, could not be told apart and were dropped.

Vbeta (60) and Jbeta (13) primers were used in the PCR. Some clones are missing from TCRdb's copy, which holds only in-frame ones; the method was immunoSEQ multiplex PCR. The sample contains about 130,000 clones, 74% of which appear only once. In germline, CDR1 is SGHRS, CDR2 YFSETQ. V shed 4 bases and J 4 bases; nucleotides not matched to a gene: 7. The CDR3 is 16 residues long. Sequenced: PBMCs. This chain links TRBV5-1 with TRBJ2-2; the match to TRBD1 covers 10 bases. This sequence was found in a woman aged 50 to 60 in good health and CMV-seropositive. This chain's CDR3 is CASSPGGQGSTGELFF. The CDR3 region has the DNA TGCGCCAGCAGCCCGGGGGGACAGGGGAGCACCGGGGAGCTGTTTTTT.